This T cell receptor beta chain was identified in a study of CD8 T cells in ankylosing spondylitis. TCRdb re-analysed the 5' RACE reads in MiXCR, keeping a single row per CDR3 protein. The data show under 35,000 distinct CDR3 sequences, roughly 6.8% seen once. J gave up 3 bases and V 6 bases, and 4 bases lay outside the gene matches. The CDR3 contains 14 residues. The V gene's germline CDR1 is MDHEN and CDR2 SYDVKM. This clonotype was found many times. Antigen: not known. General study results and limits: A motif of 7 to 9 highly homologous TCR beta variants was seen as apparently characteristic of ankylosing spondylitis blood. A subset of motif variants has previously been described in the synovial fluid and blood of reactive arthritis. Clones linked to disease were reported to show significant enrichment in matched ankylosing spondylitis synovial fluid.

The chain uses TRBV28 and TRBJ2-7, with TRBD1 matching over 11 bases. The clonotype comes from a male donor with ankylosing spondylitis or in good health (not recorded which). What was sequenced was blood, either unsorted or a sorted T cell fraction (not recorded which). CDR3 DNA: TGTGCCAGCAGGACCGGGACAGGGGGCTACGAGCAGTACTTC. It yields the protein CASRTGTGGYEQYF. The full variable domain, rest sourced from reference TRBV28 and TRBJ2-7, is DVKVTQSSRYLVKRTGEKVFLECVQDMDHENMFWYRQDPGLGLRLIYFSYDVKMKEKGDIPEGYSVSREKKERFSLILESASTNQTSMYLCASRTGTGGYEQYFGPGTRLTVT.